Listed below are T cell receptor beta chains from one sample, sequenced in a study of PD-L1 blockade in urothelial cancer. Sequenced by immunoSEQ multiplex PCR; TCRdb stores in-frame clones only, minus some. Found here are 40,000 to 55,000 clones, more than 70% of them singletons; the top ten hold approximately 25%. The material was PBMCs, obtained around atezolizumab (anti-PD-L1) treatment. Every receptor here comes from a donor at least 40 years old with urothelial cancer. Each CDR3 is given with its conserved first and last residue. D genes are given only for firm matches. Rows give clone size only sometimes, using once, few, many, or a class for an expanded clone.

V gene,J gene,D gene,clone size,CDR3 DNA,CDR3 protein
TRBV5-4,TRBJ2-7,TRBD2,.,TGTGCCAGCAGCTTGGGGACCTGGAACCTAGCGGCGCGGGCAAACGAGCAGTACTTC,CASSLGTWNLAARANEQYF
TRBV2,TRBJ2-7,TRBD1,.,TGTGCCAGCAAGGAGACAGGGTCCCACGAGCAGTACTTC,CASKETGSHEQYF
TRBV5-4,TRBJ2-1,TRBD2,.,TGTGCCAGCAGCTTGCGAGGACTAGCGGAGTACAATGAGCAGTTCTTC,CASSLRGLAEYNEQFF
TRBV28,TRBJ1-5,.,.,TGTGCCAGCCAGAGCAATCAGCCCCAGCATTTT,CASQSNQPQHF
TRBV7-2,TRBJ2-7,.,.,TGTGCCAGCAGCCCAACTCGACAGAGCACCTACGAGCAGTACTTC,CASSPTRQSTYEQYF
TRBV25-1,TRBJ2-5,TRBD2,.,TGTGCCAGCAGTGAGTCGGCCTCGGGGGGGGAGACCCAGTACTTC,CASSESASGGETQYF
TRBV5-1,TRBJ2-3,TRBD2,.,TGCGCCAGCAGCTTGGGACTAGCGGGAGTGGGGAATACGCAGTATTTT,CASSLGLAGVGNTQYF
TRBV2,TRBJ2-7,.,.,TGTGCCAGCAGTCCCGGACAGCCCTCCTACGAGCAGTACTTC,CASSPGQPSYEQYF
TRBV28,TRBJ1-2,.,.,TGTGCCAACGGGGGGGGTAACTATGGCTACACCTTC,CANGGGNYGYTF
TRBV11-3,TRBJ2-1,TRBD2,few,TGTGCCAGCAGCTTAGGCGGGAGCGCCTCCTACAATGAGCAGTTCTTC,CASSLGGSASYNEQFF
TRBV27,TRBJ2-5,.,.,TGTGCCAGCCGAAAGCGGGTAGGGTTCGAGACCCAGTACTTC,CASRKRVGFETQYF
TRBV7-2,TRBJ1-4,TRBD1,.,TGTGCCAGCAGCCTAGGACAGGTTGTCGAAAAACTGTTTTTT,CASSLGQVVEKLFF
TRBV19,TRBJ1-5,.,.,TGTGCCAGTAGTATCCCCGGTCAGCCCCAGCATTTT,CASSIPGQPQHF
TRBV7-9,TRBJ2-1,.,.,TGTGCCAGCAGGGCGGGCGGCCGGGGCTCCTACAATGAGCAGTTCTTC,CASRAGGRGSYNEQFF
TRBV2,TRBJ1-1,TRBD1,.,TGTGCCAGCCCGAAACGAAGGACAGGGGCCGAAGCTTTCTTT,CASPKRRTGAEAFF
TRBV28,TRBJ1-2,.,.,TGTGCCATCCTACCCCCCGGGGGGGCGTATGGCTACACCTTC,CAILPPGGAYGYTF
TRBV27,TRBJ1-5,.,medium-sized,TGTGCCAGCAGTCCCCTCGGGCTGGGCCCTCCAGGGGATCAGCCCCAGCATTTT,CASSPLGLGPPGDQPQHF
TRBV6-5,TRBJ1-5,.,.,TGTGCCAGCAGTTACGGGGGGAAATTCAATCAGCCCCAGCATTTT,CASSYGGKFNQPQHF
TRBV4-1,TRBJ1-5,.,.,TGCGCCAGCAGCCAAGAATCTGGGCGTCTCGCCGGGCCCCAGCATTTT,CASSQESGRLAGPQHF
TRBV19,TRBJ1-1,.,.,TGTGCCAGTAGTTCGTCAGGGGCGTACACTGAAGCTTTCTTT,CASSSSGAYTEAFF
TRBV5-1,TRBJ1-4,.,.,TGCGCCAGCAGCTTGGTCCCGCACAGATCAACTAATGAAAAACTGTTTTTT,CASSLVPHRSTNEKLFF
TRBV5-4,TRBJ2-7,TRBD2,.,TGTGCCAGCAGCTTGGGCGCGGGAGGCCCCCTCGAGCAGTACTTC,CASSLGAGGPLEQYF
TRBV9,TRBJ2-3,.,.,TGTGCCAGCAGCCTCAGTCCCCCTAACGCGGGAACTAGCACAGATACGCAGTATTTT,CASSLSPPNAGTSTDTQYF
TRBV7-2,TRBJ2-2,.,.,TGTGCCAGCAGCTTAACAAGCACCGGGGAGCTGTTTTTT,CASSLTSTGELFF
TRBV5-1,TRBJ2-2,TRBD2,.,TGCGCCAGCAGCCGACTAGCCGAGAACACCGGGGAGCTGTTTTTT,CASSRLAENTGELFF
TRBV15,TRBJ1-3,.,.,TGTGCCAGCCGTCCCAGCGCTGGAAACACCATATATTTT,CASRPSAGNTIYF
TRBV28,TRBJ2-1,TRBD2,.,TGTGCCAGCAGTCCTGCTATAGCGGGAACGGGCAATGAGCAGTTCTTC,CASSPAIAGTGNEQFF
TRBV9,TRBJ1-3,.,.,TGTGCCAGCAGCGTTGCGGACTCTGGAAACACCATATATTTT,CASSVADSGNTIYF
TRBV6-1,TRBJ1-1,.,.,TGTGCCAGCAGTGCACAGGGGAACACTGAAGCTTTCTTT,CASSAQGNTEAFF
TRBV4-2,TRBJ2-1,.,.,TGTGCCAGCAGCCAACGGATGGCGGAAAGGGGTTACAATGAGCAGTTCTTC,CASSQRMAERGYNEQFF
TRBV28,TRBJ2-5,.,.,TGTGCCAGCAGCCGCGGAGGGCCCCGAGAAGAGACCCAGTACTTC,CASSRGGPREETQYF
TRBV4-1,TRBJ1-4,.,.,TGCGCCAGCAGCCAGCAGGAAGAGGGAGAAAAACTGTTTTTT,CASSQQEEGEKLFF
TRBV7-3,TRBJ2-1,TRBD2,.,TGTGCCAGCAGTTGGGGACTAGCGGACTACAATGAGCAGTTCTTC,CASSWGLADYNEQFF
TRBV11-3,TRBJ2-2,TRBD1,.,TGTGCCAGCAGCTTTTCGCAGGGGGCGAACACCGGGGAGCTGTTTTTT,CASSFSQGANTGELFF
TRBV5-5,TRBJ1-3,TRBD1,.,TGTGCCAGCAGCTCGTACCCCCCGGGACAGGGGGCGGTTGACACCATATATTTT,CASSSYPPGQGAVDTIYF
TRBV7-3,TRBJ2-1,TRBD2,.,TGTGCCAGCAGCGGCCACCCACTAGCGGGAGAGGTGTGGGAGCAGTTCTTC,CASSGHPLAGEVWEQFF
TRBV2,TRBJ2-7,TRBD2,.,TGTGCCAGCAGGGACCCGGGGGGGGAGAGGTACGAGCAGTACTTC,CASRDPGGERYEQYF
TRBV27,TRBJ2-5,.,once,TGTGCCAGCAGTTTTGGGGGGGAGACCCAGTACTTC,CASSFGGETQYF
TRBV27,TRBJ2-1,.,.,TGTGCCAGCAGGTCCCACCGGGCAGGGTTCAATGAGCAGTTCTTC,CASRSHRAGFNEQFF
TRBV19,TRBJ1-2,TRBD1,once,TGTGCCAGTAGGCCCCTGAGGACAGGGAAGGGCTACACCTTC,CASRPLRTGKGYTF
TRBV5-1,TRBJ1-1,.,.,TGCGCCAGCAGCCAACAGGCCCAAGGTAGGACTGAAGCTTTCTTT,CASSQQAQGRTEAFF
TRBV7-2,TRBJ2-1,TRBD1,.,TGTGCCAGCAGCCAAACAGGGGGTATCGGGAATGAGCAGTTCTTC,CASSQTGGIGNEQFF
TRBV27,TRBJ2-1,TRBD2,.,TGTGCCAGCAGTTTAGCGGGAGGGAACAATGAGCAGTTCTTC,CASSLAGGNNEQFF